The 8 T cell receptor beta chains below all came from one sample that was sequenced in a study of CD8 T cells in Susac syndrome. After extraction with the RNeasy kit, roughly 0.45 to 1 ug of the RNA was reverse transcribed using random hexamers. TCRdb recomputed calls from the immunoSEQ multiplex PCR reads with MiXCR, one row per CDR3 protein. The sample holds about 300,000 distinct CDR3 sequences, 75% to 85% seen once. The sequencing input was CD8+ T cells from PBMCs. The receptors stem from a human donor with multiple sclerosis.

J is TRBJ2-5 and V is TRBV6-1; TRBD2 aligns across 12 bases. After removal of 6 bases from V and 2 bases from J, the junction contained 10 bases not matched to a gene. CDR1 is MNHNS and CDR2 is SASEGT in the germline V gene. The CDR3 contains 17 residues. CDR3 sequence reads: CASRDTSGRFIQETQYF. CDR3 in DNA: TGTGCCAGCAGGGACACTAGCGGGAGGTTTATTCAAGAGACCCAGTACTTC.

The rearrangement joins TRBV4-3 to TRBJ2-6, with D possibly TRBD2 on 5 matching bases. The CDR3 spans 17 residues. Germline-derived CDR1 and CDR2 are LGHNA and YSLEER. The V gene lost 0 bases and the J gene lost 10 bases, with 19 bases spanning the gap. The CDR3, as DNA: TGCGCCAGCAGCCAAGAAGCCCGCTACACCGGGGTGAACGTCCTGACTTTC. It codes for CASSQEARYTGVNVLTF.

This chain joins TRBV30 and TRBJ1-4; 8 bases line up with TRBD1. Per the germline V gene, CDR1 is GTSNPN and CDR2 is SVGIG (reference sequence). The CDR3 covers 15 residues. Trimming removed 5 bases from V and 3 bases from J; junction bases left unmatched: 8. CDR3 nucleotides: TGTGCCTGGGCCCCTGGACAGGGAGCTAATGAAAAACTGTTTTTT. This gives the protein CAWAPGQGANEKLFF. Variable domain in full (rest from reference TRBV30 and TRBJ1-4): SQTIHQWPATLVQPVGSPLSLECTVEGTSNPNLYWYRQAAGRGLQLLFYSVGIGQISSEVPQNLSASRPQDRQFILSSKKLLLSDSGFYLCAWAPGQGANEKLFFGSGTQLSVL.

The genes are TRBV13 and TRBJ1-1; D possibly corresponds to TRBD1 (5 bases). CDR3 length: 15 amino acids. Germline V gene lookup returns CDR1 PRHDT and CDR2 FYEKMQ (reference sequence). The V end lost 5 bases, the J end lost 5 bases, and 18 bases lay between the germline ends. CDR3 region: CASSPTGTSGTEAFF. For the CDR3, the DNA is TGTGCCAGCAGCCCAACCGGGACCTCGGGGACTGAAGCTTTCTTT.

In its sample, this clonotype was seen a few times. V gene TRBV7-9 combines with J gene TRBJ1-1, with 7 positions matching TRBD1. CDR1 is SEHNR and CDR2 is FQNEAQ in the germline V gene (reference sequence). The junction had 14 bases not matched to a gene; V was cut back by 5 bases and J by 5 bases. The CDR3 is made up of 16 amino acids. CDR3 protein: CASSLEGQVGLTEAFF. Written as DNA, the CDR3 is TGTGCCAGCAGCCTTGAAGGACAGGTGGGTTTGACTGAAGCTTTCTTT. Combining the CDR3 with reference TRBV7-9 and TRBJ1-1 gives the whole variable domain DTGVSQNPRHKITKRGQNVTFRCDPISEHNRLYWYRQTLGQGPEFLTYFQNEAQLEKSRLLSDRFSAERPKGSFSTLEIQRTEQGDSAMYLCASSLEGQVGLTEAFFGQGTRLTVV.

This clonotype was counted a few times. The chain combines TRBV7-8 with TRBJ2-7; D gene uncertain. Germline V gene lookup returns CDR1 SGHVS and CDR2 FQNEAQ. Trimming removed 3 bases from V and 5 bases from J, with 20 bases in between. The CDR3 runs to 16 residues. The CDR3: CASSFKAFSSTDEQYF. In DNA form, the CDR3 reads TGTGCCAGCAGCTTTAAGGCCTTCTCATCTACGGACGAGCAGTACTTC.

The chain couples TRBV20-1 to TRBJ1-1, with D tentatively TRBD1 (5 bases). The CDR3 is 13 amino acids. The germline V gene has CDR1 DFQATT and CDR2 SNEGSKA (reference sequence). Trimming pared 3 bases from V and 2 bases from J, leaving 10 bases between. CDR3 amino acids: CSASRVPNTEAFF. The CDR3 DNA is TGCAGTGCTAGCAGGGTTCCTAACACTGAAGCTTTCTTT.

The chain links TRBV9 to TRBJ2-7; D ambiguous. Germline assignment: CDR1 SGDLS and CDR2 YYNGEE. V was trimmed by 0 bases and J by 3 bases, leaving 13 bases between them. The CDR3 has 15 residues. CDR3 sequence: CASSVGPSGSYEQYF. CDR3 DNA sequence: TGTGCCAGCAGCGTAGGCCCCAGTGGTAGCTACGAGCAGTACTTC.